This is a list of T cell receptor beta chains from one sample in a study of beta chain features in type 1 diabetes. Libraries were prepared by immunoSEQ multiplex PCR; TCRdb keeps only in-frame clonotypes and omits some of them. Among roughly 700,000 clones, about an eighth were seen once, and the ten largest hold approximately 0.021%. The material sequenced was naive CD4+ T cells from blood. These receptors all come from a man aged 18 to 30 with type 1 diabetes. Both conserved end residues are part of each CDR3. The order of the fields is D gene, clone size, J gene, V gene, CDR3 DNA, CDR3 protein. D genes are given only for firm matches. The size of a clone is reported for some rows only, either as once, few or many, or as a class for expanded clones.

- | few | TRBJ2-7 | TRBV7-9 | TGTGCCAGCAGCACCCGGGAGTCCTACGAGCAGTACTTC | CASSTRESYEQYF
TRBD1 | few | TRBJ2-1 | TRBV5-1 | TGCGCCAGCACCTCCCAGGGACAGCTAAACAATGAGCAGTTCTTC | CASTSQGQLNNEQFF
- | few | TRBJ2-5 | TRBV10-3 | TGTGCCATCGGTGAGACCCAAGAGACCCAGTACTTC | CAIGETQETQYF
- | - | TRBJ2-7 | TRBV30 | TGTGCCATCCAAGGGGGGGTCTACGAGCAGTACTTC | CAIQGGVYEQYF
TRBD1 | - | TRBJ2-7 | TRBV2 | TGTGCCAGCAAGGCGGGACAGGTATACTACGAGCAGTACTTC | CASKAGQVYYEQYF
- | few | TRBJ1-1 | TRBV18 | TGTGCCAGCTCCCGGACGGAGAACACTGAAGCTTTCTTT | CASSRTENTEAFF
- | few | TRBJ2-5 | TRBV9 | TGTGCCAGCAGCGTAGGGCCTCCAGCCCAAGAGACCCAGTACTTC | CASSVGPPAQETQYF
- | - | TRBJ1-2 | TRBV18 | TGTGCCAGCTCACCCGACAGGCTGATTAACTATGGCTACACCTTC | CASSPDRLINYGYTF
- | few | TRBJ2-3 | TRBV7-8 | TGTGCCAGCAGCTTAGCCCCCGTCAGAGCGGCTACTAGCACAGATACGCAGTATTTT | CASSLAPVRAATSTDTQYF
TRBD1 | - | TRBJ2-3 | TRBV4-1 | TGCGCCAGCAGCCAAGGGACAGGGGGTTGGACAGATACGCAGTATTTT | CASSQGTGGWTDTQYF
- | once | TRBJ2-3 | TRBV7-6 | TGTGCCAGCAGCTTAGGACAGGTTAACCCAGATACGCAGTATTTT | CASSLGQVNPDTQYF
- | few | TRBJ1-5 | TRBV15 | TGTGCCACCAGCAGACAGGGGAAACATCAGCCCCAGCATTTT | CATSRQGKHQPQHF
TRBD1 | few | TRBJ1-2 | TRBV4-1 | TGCGCCAGCAGCCGCCCAGACAGGGGGCTAGGAGGCTACACCTTC | CASSRPDRGLGGYTF
- | - | TRBJ1-2 | TRBV14 | TGTGCCAGCAGCCTTACTACAGACTATGGCTACACCTTC | CASSLTTDYGYTF
- | few | TRBJ2-3 | TRBV13 | TGTGCCAGCAGACCTACCTCTAGCACAGATACGCAGTATTTT | CASRPTSSTDTQYF
- | - | TRBJ2-3 | TRBV9 | TGTGCCAGCAGCGTTACTCCGGGACTTGGGGTTCCCACAGATACGCAGTATTTT | CASSVTPGLGVPTDTQYF
TRBD1 | few | TRBJ2-5 | TRBV6-5 | TGTGCCAGCACCCCTGGACAGGCGAAAGAGACCCAGTACTTC | CASTPGQAKETQYF
- | - | TRBJ1-6 | TRBV5-4 | TGTGCCAGCAGCTTGAGCACAGGGTTTTCACCCCTCCACTTT | CASSLSTGFSPLHF